The 20 T cell receptor beta chains below come from one sample, sequenced in a study of T cell changes during pregnancy in multiple sclerosis. Using immunoSEQ multiplex PCR, the repertoire was profiled, and TCRdb retains in-frame clones only, with some absent. The data hold approximately 41,000 clones, with around 93% observed a single time. The sequencing used CD4+ T cells from peripheral blood mononuclear cells, collected in the second trimester of pregnancy. The receptor source for this set is a female donor with multiple sclerosis, enrolled in a pregnancy study.

The CDR3 here is CASRPPGLEGTGELFF. Written as DNA, the CDR3 is TGCGCCAGTCGACCTCCGGGACTAGAGGGCACCGGGGAGCTGTTTTTT. The chain uses TRBV5-1 and TRBJ2-2, with 8 bases aligning to TRBD2. CDR1 SGHRS and CDR2 YFSETQ come from the germline V gene. The CDR3 consists of 16 residues. The V segment lost 8 bases and the J segment 4 bases; nucleotides outside the gene matches: 13.

The chain has TRBV28 and TRBJ2-7; tentative D call: TRBD1 (5 bases). Germline V gives CDR1 MDHEN, CDR2 SYDVKM. The CDR3 runs to 15 residues. V dropped 4 bases and J dropped 3 bases, with 16 bases sitting between them. CDR3 sequence (DNA): TGTGCCAGCAGTTCCCCGAGGACATCCCGCTACGAGCAGTACTTC. This gives the protein CASSSPRTSRYEQYF.

The chain joins TRBV19 to TRBJ1-3; 10 bases match TRBD1. Germline lookup yields CDR1 LNHDA and CDR2 SQIVND (reference sequence). This CDR3 spans 16 amino acids. Trimming took 8 bases from V and 2 from J; bases not matched to a gene: 9. CDR3 residues: CASAKFGQGAGNTIYF. The CDR3 nucleotides read TGTGCCAGTGCCAAATTCGGACAGGGGGCTGGAAACACCATATATTTT. The full variable domain, its missing parts supplied by reference TRBV19 and TRBJ1-3, is DGGITQSPKYLFRKEGQNVTLSCEQNLNHDAMYWYRQDPGQGLRLIYYSQIVNDFQKGDIAEGYSVSREKKESFPLTVTSAQKNPTAFYLCASAKFGQGAGNTIYFGEGSWLTVV.

V usage is TRBV2 and J usage is TRBJ1-2, with 9 positions matching TRBD1. From germline, CDR1 is SNHLY and CDR2 FYNNEI. This CDR3 has 12 residues. With V trimmed by 6 bases and J by 5 bases, 1 base remained unmatched. The CDR3: CASSGTGYGYTF. In DNA, the CDR3 is TGTGCCAGCAGCGGGACAGGGTATGGCTACACCTTC.

The V gene is TRBV28, the J gene TRBJ2-1; TRBD2 is a possible D gene (5 bases). With 0 bases removed from V and 1 base from J, the gap between germline ends came to 7 bases. Germline CDR1 is MDHEN and CDR2 is SYDVKM. This CDR3 has 15 residues. CDR3 residues: CASSLWGGSYNEQFF. The CDR3 DNA is TGTGCCAGCAGTTTATGGGGCGGGTCCTACAATGAGCAGTTCTTC.

This clone is a singleton in its sample. V and J are TRBV14 and TRBJ1-6; D might be TRBD1 (6 bases). V lost 4 bases and J lost 7, with 11 bases in between. Per germline, CDR1 SGHDN and CDR2 FVKESK. The CDR3 length is 14 residues. The CDR3 DNA sequence: TGTGCCAGCAGCCCCACAGGGTACAATTCACCCCTCCACTTT. It specifies CASSPTGYNSPLHF.

V is TRBV5-5 and J is TRBJ1-1, with TRBD1 matching 9 bases. There are 14 residues in the CDR3. V lost 3 bases, J lost 1 base, and 1 base stayed unmatched. Germline CDR1 is SGHKS and CDR2 is YYEKEE (reference sequence). CDR3 nucleotide sequence: TGTGCCAGCAGCTGGGGACAGGGGAACACTGAAGCTTTCTTT. As protein: CASSWGQGNTEAFF.

The chain couples TRBV7-9 to TRBJ1-1; D gene ambiguous. This CDR3 spans 13 amino acids. V lost 7 bases to trimming and J lost 0 bases, with 9 bases between them. CDR1 is SEHNR, CDR2 FQNEAQ, per germline (reference sequence). The CDR3 here is CASMEQMNTEAFF. CDR3 DNA: TGTGCCAGCATGGAGCAGATGAACACTGAAGCTTTCTTT.

This sequence joins TRBV7-6 and TRBJ2-7, with TRBD2 identical over 8 bases. The germline CDR1 and CDR2 sequences are SGHVS and FNYEAQ. The CDR3 has 15 residues. V was pared by 2 bases and J by 6 bases, with 9 bases of the junction left unmatched. The CDR3: CASSLLRGGAGEQYF. CDR3 nucleotides: TGTGCCAGCAGCTTACTTCGGGGGGGGGCGGGCGAGCAGTACTTC. The variable domain in full, with the rest retrieved from reference TRBV7-6 and TRBJ2-7, is GAGVSQSPRYKVTKRGQDVALRCDPISGHVSLYWYRQALGQGPEFLTYFNYEAQQDKSGLPNDRFSAERPEGSISTLTIQRTEQRDSAMYRCASSLLRGGAGEQYFGPGTRLTVT.

The V call is TRBV5-1, the J call TRBJ2-4, with 9 bases matching TRBD2. From germline, CDR1 is SGHRS and CDR2 YFSETQ. V shed 0 bases, J shed 0 bases, and the junction held 1 base outside the gene matches. The CDR3 length is 16 residues. The CDR3 DNA is TGCGCCAGCAGCTTGGGAGCGGGAGGAGCCAAAAACATTCAGTACTTC. Protein product: CASSLGAGGAKNIQYF.

The rearrangement joins TRBV18 to TRBJ1-1; D might be TRBD1 (5 bases). Germline CDR1 is KGHSH and CDR2 is LQKENI. The CDR3 is 14 amino acids. Trimming removed 6 bases from V and 4 bases from J, with 15 bases in between. The DNA for the CDR3 is TGTGCCAGCTCCCCTGTTTCGGGGGGCACTGAAGCTTTCTTT. Protein: CASSPVSGGTEAFF.

Concerning this clone: An end of the junction does not agree with germline; a read error may underlie this. V usage is TRBV7-2 and J usage is TRBJ2-1; 14 positions match TRBD2. CDR3 length equals 14 residues. Germline-derived CDR1 and CDR2 are SGHTA and FQGNSA. CDR3 sequence (DNA): TGTGCCAGCAGCTTACGACTAGCGGGGGGGATAGTGGTCTTC. Its protein product is CASSLRLAGGIVVF.

The chain recombines TRBV7-6 with TRBJ1-3; 8 bases are a match to TRBD1. Trimming cost V 1 base and J 2 bases; bases outside gene matches: 4. The CDR3 is 16 amino acids. Looked up from germline, CDR1 is SGHVS and CDR2 is FNYEAQ. The CDR3 coding sequence is TGTGCCAGCAGCTTAGGGACAGGGACGGCTGGAAACACCATATATTTT. Its translation is CASSLGTGTAGNTIYF.

The rearrangement joins TRBV4-3 to TRBJ2-3, with 11 bases lining up with TRBD2. V lost 0 bases and J lost 6; bases outside the gene matches: 14. The CDR3 spans 19 residues. Germline V gives CDR1 LGHNA, CDR2 YSLEER. The CDR3 DNA is TGCGCCAGCAGCCAAGACGCGCTAGCGGGGGGCGGGTTTGAGGATACGCAGTATTTT. It specifies CASSQDALAGGGFEDTQYF.

The chain combines TRBV7-6 with TRBJ1-3; D perhaps matches TRBD1 (5 bases). CDR3 length equals 14 residues. The V and J ends lost 5 bases and 4 bases respectively, with 12 bases between them. Per the germline V gene, CDR1 is SGHVS and CDR2 is FNYEAQ. The CDR3 reads CASSLGALGNTIYF. Here the CDR3 DNA reads TGTGCCAGCAGCCTAGGGGCTCTAGGAAACACCATATATTTT.

The rearrangement links TRBV7-9 to TRBJ2-3; 7 bases match TRBD2. The trim removed 0 bases at V and 6 bases at J, leaving 6 bases unmatched. Looked up from germline, CDR1 is SEHNR and CDR2 is FQNEAQ (reference sequence). CDR3 length: 15 amino acids. CDR3: CASSLALASGDTQYF. The CDR3, as DNA: TGTGCCAGCAGCTTAGCGTTGGCTAGCGGCGATACGCAGTATTTT.

The rearrangement uses TRBV7-8 and TRBJ2-3; D might be TRBD1 (5 bases). The germline gives CDR1 SGHVS, CDR2 FQNEAQ. CDR3 length: 15 residues. The V end was cut by 2 bases, the J end by 3 bases, with 12 bases between. CDR3 DNA: TGTGCCAGCAGCTTACGTTTTGCAGGGACAGATACGCAGTATTTT. This encodes CASSLRFAGTDTQYF.

The table lists this clone with a count of one. V usage is TRBV6-5 and J usage is TRBJ1-2, with D maybe TRBD1 (6 bases). The ends were cut back, 6 bases at V and 2 bases at J, with 16 bases in the middle. This CDR3 contains 15 residues. Germline assignment: CDR1 MNHEY and CDR2 SVGAGI. CDR3 in DNA: TGTGCCAGCAGAATTACAGGGTTAGGGAACTATGGCTACACCTTC. Encoded protein: CASRITGLGNYGYTF.

The V call is TRBV4-2, the J call TRBJ1-6; TRBD1 matches 9 bases. Germline V CDR1 and CDR2: LGHNA, YNFKEQ. Trimming at V came to 0 bases and at J to 4 bases, leaving 4 bases not matched to a gene. The CDR3 has 17 residues. The CDR3 nucleotides are TGTGCCAGCAGCCAAGAACAGGGACAGGGATATAATTCACCCCTCCACTTT. Translation gives CASSQEQGQGYNSPLHF.

This chain uses TRBV19 with TRBJ2-6; perhaps TRBD2 as D (5 bases). Trimming pared 1 base from V and 2 bases from J, leaving 12 bases between. Germline V gene data show CDR1 as LNHDA and CDR2 as SQIVND (reference sequence). CDR3 length: 17 amino acids. The CDR3 coding sequence is TGTGCCAGTAGTATAGTAGCGATTCTGGCTGGGGCCAACGTCCTGACTTTC. This gives the protein CASSIVAILAGANVLTF.